This is a list of T cell receptor beta chains from one sample in a study of T cells after yellow fever vaccination. TCRdb re-called the 5' RACE reads through MiXCR, storing one row per CDR3 protein. Counted here are around 600,000 distinct CDR3 sequences, about 12% occurring once; the ten biggest clones make up about 16%. This sample comprised PBMCs, obtained on the day of the yellow fever booster vaccination. These receptors came from a man under 40 who received the YFV17D yellow fever vaccine. Both conserved end residues are part of each CDR3. The D gene is left open where the match is weak. Size is stated for part of the rows, as once, few or many counts, or as a class when the clone is expanded.

many TRBJ2-1 NA TRBV20-1 CSESQGRSRDEQFF TGCAGTGAAAGCCAGGGGAGGTCTAGGGATGAGCAGTTCTTC
few TRBJ2-7 TRBD2 TRBV29-1 CSVEDPSGSYEQYF TGCAGCGTTGAAGATCCTAGCGGGAGTTACGAGCAGTACTTC
few TRBJ2-2 TRBD2 TRBV5-1 CASSFRTSGESGELFF TGCGCCAGCAGCTTTAGGACTAGCGGGGAGAGCGGGGAGCTGTTTTTT
many TRBJ2-5 NA TRBV5-1 CASSPTDETQYF TGCGCCAGCAGCCCCACGGACGAGACCCAGTACTTC
NA TRBJ2-2 NA TRBV7-9 CASSPPLGTGELFF TGTGCCAGCAGCCCCCCCCTAGGGACCGGGGAGCTGTTTTTT
NA TRBJ2-7 NA TRBV28 CASSEATTDLGF TGTGCCAGCAGTGAAGCCACGACGGACCTAGGCTTC
NA TRBJ2-1 TRBD2 TRBV11-2 CASSPRLAGAGDEQFF TGTGCCAGCAGCCCGCGACTAGCGGGAGCGGGGGATGAGCAGTTCTTC
NA TRBJ1-6 NA TRBV12-3/TRBV12-4 CASTKGQGESPLHF TGTGCCAGCACCAAGGGGCAGGGAGAGTCACCCCTCCACTTT
NA TRBJ2-1 NA TRBV5-5 CASTRLDGNEQFF TGTGCCAGTACGAGACTTGATGGGAATGAGCAGTTCTTC
NA TRBJ2-3 NA TRBV4-3 CASSQVRGIYTQYF TGCGCCAGCAGCCAAGTACGGGGAATATATACGCAGTATTTT
NA TRBJ2-7 NA TRBV19 CASSKQITYEQYF TGTGCCAGTAGTAAGCAGATTACCTACGAGCAGTACTTC
few TRBJ2-5 TRBD2 TRBV11-2 CASSYLRSGGEETQYF TGTGCCAGCAGCTACCTACGATCGGGGGGGGAAGAGACCCAGTACTTC
few TRBJ2-7 NA TRBV7-2 CASSRQKSYEQYF TGTGCCAGCAGCCGACAAAAATCGTACGAGCAGTACTTC
NA TRBJ2-2 TRBD2 TRBV5-4 CASSSKPGLAGERTGELFF TGTGCCAGCAGCTCGAAACCGGGACTAGCGGGAGAAAGAACCGGGGAGCTGTTTTTT
few TRBJ2-7 NA TRBV6-2/TRBV6-3 CASRVAAPPAYEQYF TGTGCCAGCAGGGTAGCGGCACCCCCTGCCTACGAGCAGTACTTC
NA TRBJ2-6 TRBD1 TRBV12-3/TRBV12-4 CASSTGQGFIGANVLTF TGTGCCAGCAGTACGGGACAGGGTTTCATTGGGGCCAACGTCCTGACTTTC